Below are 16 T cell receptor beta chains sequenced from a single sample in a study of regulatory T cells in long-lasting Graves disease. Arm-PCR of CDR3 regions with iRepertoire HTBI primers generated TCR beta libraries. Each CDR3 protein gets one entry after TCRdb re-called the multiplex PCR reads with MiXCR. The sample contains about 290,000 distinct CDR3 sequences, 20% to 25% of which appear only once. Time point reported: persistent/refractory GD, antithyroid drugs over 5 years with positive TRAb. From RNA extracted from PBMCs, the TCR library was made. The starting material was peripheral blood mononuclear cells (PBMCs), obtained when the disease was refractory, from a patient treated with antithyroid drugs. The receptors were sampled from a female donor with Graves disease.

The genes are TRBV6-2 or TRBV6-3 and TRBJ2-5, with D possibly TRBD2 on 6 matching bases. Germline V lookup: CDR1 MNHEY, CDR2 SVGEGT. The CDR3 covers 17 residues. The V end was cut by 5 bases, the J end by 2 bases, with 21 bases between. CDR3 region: CASSIIDWRGQQETQYF. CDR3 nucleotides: TGTGCCAGCAGTATTATTGATTGGAGGGGCCAGCAAGAGACCCAGTACTTC.

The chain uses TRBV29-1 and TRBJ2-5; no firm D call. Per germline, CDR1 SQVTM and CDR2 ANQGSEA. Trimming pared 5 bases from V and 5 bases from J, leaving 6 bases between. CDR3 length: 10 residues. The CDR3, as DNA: TGCAGCGTTCTGGTTGAGACCCAGTACTTC. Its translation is CSVLVETQYF. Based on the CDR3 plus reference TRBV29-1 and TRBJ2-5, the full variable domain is SAVISQKPSRDICQRGTSLTIQCQVDSQVTMMFWYRQQPGQSLTLIATANQGSEATYESGFVIDKFPISRPNLTFSTLTVSNMSPEDSSIYLCSVLVETQYFGPGTRLLVL.

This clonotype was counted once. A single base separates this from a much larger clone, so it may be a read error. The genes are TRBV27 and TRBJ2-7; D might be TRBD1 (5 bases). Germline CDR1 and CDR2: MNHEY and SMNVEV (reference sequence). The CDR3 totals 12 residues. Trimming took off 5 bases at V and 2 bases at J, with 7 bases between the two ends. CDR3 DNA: TGTGCCAGCAGTGACAGTCCCTACGAGCAGTACTTC. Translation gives CASSDSPYEQYF.

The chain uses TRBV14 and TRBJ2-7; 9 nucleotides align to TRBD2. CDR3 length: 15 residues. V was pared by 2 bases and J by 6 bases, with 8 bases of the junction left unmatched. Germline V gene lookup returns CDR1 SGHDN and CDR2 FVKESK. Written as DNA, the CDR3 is TGTGCCAGCAGCCAAACTAGCGGGCGTTCATCCGAGCAGTACTTC. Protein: CASSQTSGRSSEQYF.

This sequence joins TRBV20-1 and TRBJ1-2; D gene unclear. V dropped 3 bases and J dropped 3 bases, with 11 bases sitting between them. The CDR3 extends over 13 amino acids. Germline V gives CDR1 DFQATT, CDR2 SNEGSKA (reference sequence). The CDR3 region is CSASPPDDYGYTF. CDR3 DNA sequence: TGCAGTGCTAGCCCGCCGGACGACTATGGCTACACCTTC.

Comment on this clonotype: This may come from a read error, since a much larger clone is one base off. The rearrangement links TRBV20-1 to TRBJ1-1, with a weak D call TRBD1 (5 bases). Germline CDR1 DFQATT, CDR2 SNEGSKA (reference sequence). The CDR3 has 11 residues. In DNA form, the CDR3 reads TGCGGTGCGGGTAGGGGCACTGAAGCTTTCTTT. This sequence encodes CGAGRGTEAFF.

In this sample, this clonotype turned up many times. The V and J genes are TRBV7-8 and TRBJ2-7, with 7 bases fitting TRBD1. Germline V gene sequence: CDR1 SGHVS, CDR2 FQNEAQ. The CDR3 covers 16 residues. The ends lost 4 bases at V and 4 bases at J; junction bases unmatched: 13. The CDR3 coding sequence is TGTGCCAGCAGCTCGGACAGGTGGATAGGAGGATACGAGCAGTACTTC. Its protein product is CASSSDRWIGGYEQYF.

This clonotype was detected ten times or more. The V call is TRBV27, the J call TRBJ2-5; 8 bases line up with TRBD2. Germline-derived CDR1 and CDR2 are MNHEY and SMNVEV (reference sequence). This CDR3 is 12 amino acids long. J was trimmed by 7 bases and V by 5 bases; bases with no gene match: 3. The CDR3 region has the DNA TGTGCCAGCAGTCACCGGGGGGGGACCCAGTACTTC. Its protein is CASSHRGGTQYF.

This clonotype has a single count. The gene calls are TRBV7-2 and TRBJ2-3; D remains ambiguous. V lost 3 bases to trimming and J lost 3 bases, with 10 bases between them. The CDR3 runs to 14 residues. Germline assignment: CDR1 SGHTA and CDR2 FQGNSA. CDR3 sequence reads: CASSLGMGTDTQYF. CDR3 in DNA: TGTGCCAGCAGCTTGGGGATGGGGACAGATACGCAGTATTTT.

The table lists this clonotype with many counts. CDR3 protein: CASRDRGLDGQYF. In DNA form, the CDR3 reads TGTGCCAGCCGGGACAGGGGGCTTGACGGGCAGTACTTC. The genes are TRBV28 and TRBJ2-7; 12 positions agree with TRBD1. Germline CDR1 is MDHEN and CDR2 is SYDVKM. V lost 8 bases, J lost 9 bases, and 8 bases stayed unmatched. This CDR3 contains 13 residues.

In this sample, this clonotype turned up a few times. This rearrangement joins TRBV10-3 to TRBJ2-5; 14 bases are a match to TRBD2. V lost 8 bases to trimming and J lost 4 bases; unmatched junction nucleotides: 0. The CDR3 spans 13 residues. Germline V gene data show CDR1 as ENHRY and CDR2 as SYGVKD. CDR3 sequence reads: CAIGLAGGETQYF. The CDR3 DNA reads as TGTGCCATCGGACTAGCGGGAGGAGAGACCCAGTACTTC.

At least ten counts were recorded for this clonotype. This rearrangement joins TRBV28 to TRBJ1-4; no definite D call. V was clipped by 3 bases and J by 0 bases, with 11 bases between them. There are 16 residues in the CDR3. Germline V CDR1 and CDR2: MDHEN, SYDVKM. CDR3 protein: CASSFIRDATNEKLFF. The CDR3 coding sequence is TGTGCCAGCAGTTTTATCCGTGATGCAACTAATGAAAAACTGTTTTTT.

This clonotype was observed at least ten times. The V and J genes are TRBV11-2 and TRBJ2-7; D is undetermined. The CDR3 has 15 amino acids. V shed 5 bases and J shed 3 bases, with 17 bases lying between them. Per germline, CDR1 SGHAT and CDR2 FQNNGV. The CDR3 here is CASSPSRVKHYEQYF. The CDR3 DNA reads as TGTGCCAGCAGCCCTAGTCGGGTTAAGCACTACGAGCAGTACTTC.

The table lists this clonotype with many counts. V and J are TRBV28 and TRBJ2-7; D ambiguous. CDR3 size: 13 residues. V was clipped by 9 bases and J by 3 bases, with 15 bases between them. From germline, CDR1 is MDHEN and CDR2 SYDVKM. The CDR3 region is CASVGSLNYEQYF. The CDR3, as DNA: TGTGCCAGTGTTGGCAGTTTGAACTACGAGCAGTACTTC.

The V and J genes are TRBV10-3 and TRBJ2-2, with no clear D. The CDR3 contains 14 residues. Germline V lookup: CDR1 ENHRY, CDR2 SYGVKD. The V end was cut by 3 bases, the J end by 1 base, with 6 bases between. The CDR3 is CAISDQRNTGELFF. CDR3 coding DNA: TGTGCCATCAGTGACCAACGGAACACCGGGGAGCTGTTTTTT.

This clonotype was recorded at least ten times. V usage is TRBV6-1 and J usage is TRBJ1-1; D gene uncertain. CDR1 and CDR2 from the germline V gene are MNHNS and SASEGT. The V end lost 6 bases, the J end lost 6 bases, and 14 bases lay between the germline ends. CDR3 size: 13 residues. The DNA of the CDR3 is TGTGCCAGCAGGACGGTGAGTTTCGCTGAAGCTTTCTTT. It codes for CASRTVSFAEAFF.